One sample yielded the 30 T cell receptor beta chains listed below, sequenced in a study of blood T cell repertoires in COVID-19. Only in-frame clones appear in the TCRdb table, and some are missing; sequencing was by immunoSEQ multiplex PCR. This table holds 320,000 or so clones, around nine tenths found once. The sequenced sample was PBMCs or T cells enriched from blood (not recorded which). These receptors were collected from a man aged 30 to 39 who had recovered from COVID-19.

The sample holds a few counts of this clone. The chain links TRBV28 to TRBJ1-1; TRBD1 agrees at 9 bases. Trimming removed 2 bases from V and 10 bases from J; junction bases left unmatched: 8. CDR1 is MDHEN, CDR2 SYDVKM, per germline. There are 14 residues in the CDR3. In DNA form, the CDR3 reads TGTGCCAGCAGTTTAGCCCCACAGGGGGCGGGAGCTTTCTTT. It translates to CASSLAPQGAGAFF.

This rearrangement joins TRBV7-9 to TRBJ2-7, with TRBD2 identical over 7 bases. CDR1 and CDR2 (germline): SEHNR, FQNEAQ (reference sequence). V was clipped by 5 bases and J by 5 bases; unmatched bases: 3. The CDR3 has 12 residues. Here the CDR3 DNA reads TGTGCCAGCAGCCACGCGGGGGACGAGCAGTACTTC. As protein: CASSHAGDEQYF. The whole variable domain, filled in from reference TRBV7-9 and TRBJ2-7, reads DTGVSQNPRHKITKRGQNVTFRCDPISEHNRLYWYRQTLGQGPEFLTYFQNEAQLEKSRLLSDRFSAERPKGSFSTLEIQRTEQGDSAMYLCASSHAGDEQYFGPGTRLTVT.

This chain uses TRBV6-5 with TRBJ2-4, with D perhaps TRBD2 (5 bases). The germline CDR1 and CDR2 sequences are MNHEY and SVGAGI. The CDR3 is 12 residues long. Trimming pared 6 bases from V and 15 bases from J, leaving 18 bases between. The CDR3 coding sequence is TGTGCCAGCAGGGGCGGAGGTCGGAGGTCGTACTTC. It encodes CASRGGGRRSYF.

This chain links TRBV6-5 with TRBJ2-2; 7 bases map to TRBD1. Unmatched junction bases numbered 8, after V lost 10 bases and J lost 3 bases. The CDR3 is 14 residues long. Germline loops: CDR1 MNHEY, CDR2 SVGAGI. This CDR3 reads CATRTDRDTGELFF. The CDR3 coding sequence is TGTGCCACAAGAACCGACAGGGACACCGGGGAGCTGTTTTTT.

CDR3 sequence reads: CASSPSSGIREKLFF. CDR3 nucleotide sequence: TGTGCCAGCTCACCGTCTTCAGGGATTCGGGAAAAACTGTTTTTT. The chain has TRBV18 and TRBJ1-4, with D possibly matching TRBD1 (5 bases). The V end was cut by 3 bases, the J end by 8 bases, with 16 bases between. This CDR3 has 15 residues. Germline V gives CDR1 KGHSH, CDR2 LQKENI.

This clone was detected only once. CDR3 sequence reads: CASSHRGYNSPLHF. CDR3 in DNA: TGTGCCAGCAGCCACAGAGGCTATAATTCACCCCTCCACTTT. The chain carries TRBV14 and TRBJ1-6; D gene ambiguous. Trimming took 3 bases from V and 3 from J, leaving 6 bases between them. The CDR3 runs to 14 residues. CDR1 and CDR2 (germline): SGHDN, FVKESK.

V gene TRBV7-9 combines with J gene TRBJ1-1; 9 nucleotides align to TRBD1. The CDR3 is made up of 16 amino acids. V was clipped by 5 bases and J by 10 bases; unmatched bases: 17. From germline, CDR1 is SEHNR and CDR2 FQNEAQ (reference sequence). CDR3 bases: TGTGCCAGCAGCAGATGGACAGGGGATCTTCTATCGGTAGCTTTCTTT. Translated: CASSRWTGDLLSVAFF.

This chain links TRBV12-5 with TRBJ1-1; D remains unclear. With 7 bases removed from V and 5 bases from J, the gap between germline ends came to 14 bases. The CDR3 spans 13 residues. Germline V gives CDR1 LGHNT, CDR2 FRNRAP. DNA for the CDR3: TGTGCTAGTGCTACGGATCCGGGTACTGAAGCTTTCTTT. It is translated as CASATDPGTEAFF.

J is TRBJ2-1 and V is TRBV19; D uncertain. CDR1 and CDR2 (germline): LNHDA, SQIVND (reference sequence). Trimming stripped 5 bases from V and 4 bases from J, with 18 bases between. The CDR3 has 16 residues. Here the CDR3 DNA reads TGTGCCAGTAGTGGGCCCTCCTCGTGGGTATACAATGAGCAGTTCTTC. Protein product: CASSGPSSWVYNEQFF.

The V and J genes are TRBV28 and TRBJ2-5, with D maybe TRBD1 (7 bases). The CDR3 consists of 15 residues. Germline CDR1 and CDR2: MDHEN and SYDVKM. V lost 4 bases to trimming and J lost 5 bases, with 17 bases between them. Here the CDR3 DNA reads TGTGCCAGCAGTTCTAGTCAGGGGGGCGGCGAGACCCAGTACTTC. Translating gives CASSSSQGGGETQYF.

The chain combines TRBV6-5 with TRBJ1-4, with a tentative D call TRBD1 (5 bases). CDR3 size: 14 residues. Trimming took off 6 bases at V and 3 bases at J, with 11 bases between the two ends. CDR1 is MNHEY and CDR2 is SVGAGI in the germline V gene. The DNA of the CDR3 is TGTGCCAGCAGCCCGATAGGGGCTAATGAAAAACTGTTTTTT. This codes for CASSPIGANEKLFF.

In its sample, this clone was seen once. The chain employs TRBV28 and TRBJ2-3; D is perhaps TRBD1 (6 bases). Deletions cut 5 bases from V and 0 bases from J, with 18 bases between. The germline CDR1 and CDR2 sequences are MDHEN and SYDVKM. This CDR3 spans 17 amino acids. CDR3 in DNA: TGTGCCAGCAGTCTGGGGATACAGGGAGATAGCACAGATACGCAGTATTTT. Translating it yields CASSLGIQGDSTDTQYF.

This clone is a singleton in its sample. The J gene is TRBJ1-2, the V gene TRBV5-4; 9 bases agree with TRBD1. Losses at the gene ends were 1 base for V and 2 bases for J; bases not matched to a gene: 0. This CDR3 is 14 amino acids long. In germline, CDR1 is SGHNT, CDR2 YYREEE (reference sequence). The chain's CDR3 is CASSLTGGNYGYTF. The CDR3, as DNA: TGTGCCAGCAGCTTGACAGGGGGCAACTATGGCTACACCTTC.

The V gene is TRBV7-9, the J gene TRBJ2-3; TRBD2 matches 11 bases. The CDR3 loop spans 16 amino acids. CDR1 and CDR2 from the germline V gene are SEHNR and FQNEAQ (reference sequence). The junction had 6 bases not matched to a gene; V was cut back by 5 bases and J by 2 bases. As DNA, the CDR3 is TGTGCCAGCAGCCACTTGACTAGCGGGGACACAGATACGCAGTATTTT. This sequence encodes CASSHLTSGDTDTQYF.

The rearrangement joins TRBV11-1 to TRBJ2-3, with a weak D call TRBD2 (5 bases). The V and J ends lost 5 bases and 3 bases respectively, with 15 bases between them. Germline CDR1 reads SGHAT; CDR2 reads FQDESV (reference sequence). CDR3 size: 15 residues. The CDR3 nucleotides read TGTGCCAGCAGCCTCGGGATCGTTGAAACAGATACGCAGTATTTT. Translation: CASSLGIVETDTQYF.

The chain is built from TRBV5-1 and TRBJ1-4, with D perhaps matching TRBD1 (6 bases). The V end lost 4 bases, the J end lost 8 bases, and 12 bases lay between the germline ends. The germline V gene encodes CDR1 SGHRS and CDR2 YFSETQ. This CDR3 contains 13 residues. Written as DNA, the CDR3 is TGCGCCAGCAGCCCGGACAGTCTCGAAAAACTGTTTTTT. It translates to CASSPDSLEKLFF.

V is TRBV7-2 and J is TRBJ1-1; D is perhaps TRBD1 (6 bases). V was trimmed by 5 bases and J by 3 bases, leaving 19 bases between them. The CDR3 covers 16 residues. Looked up from germline, CDR1 is SGHTA and CDR2 is FQGNSA. CDR3 region: CASSPGVGAPYTEAFF. For the CDR3, the DNA is TGTGCCAGCAGCCCAGGGGTGGGGGCCCCTTACACTGAAGCTTTCTTT. The entire variable domain, with the rest obtained from reference TRBV7-2 and TRBJ1-1, is as follows: GAGVSQSPSNKVTEKGKDVELRCDPISGHTALYWYRQSLGQGLEFLIYFQGNSAPDKSGLPSDRFSAERTGGSVSTLTIQRTQQEDSAVYLCASSPGVGAPYTEAFFGQGTRLTVV.

The rearrangement joins TRBV7-8 to TRBJ1-4; D unresolved. CDR1 SGHVS and CDR2 FQNEAQ come from the germline V gene. The V gene lost 1 base and the J gene lost 5 bases, with 11 bases spanning the gap. The CDR3 is 15 residues long. CDR3 nucleotides: TGTGCCAGCAGCTTAGATGGAGGGTCGAATGAAAAACTGTTTTTT. Translating it yields CASSLDGGSNEKLFF. Using reference TRBV7-8 and TRBJ1-4 for the parts outside the CDR3, the full variable domain is GAGVSQSPRYKVAKRGQDVALRCDPISGHVSLFWYQQALGQGPEFLTYFQNEAQLDKSGLPSDRFFAERPEGSVSTLKIQRTQQEDSAVYLCASSLDGGSNEKLFFGSGTQLSVL.

The chain joins TRBV27 to TRBJ2-5, with 11 bases aligning to TRBD2. The length of the CDR3 is 15 residues. Germline V gene sequence: CDR1 MNHEY, CDR2 SMNVEV (reference sequence). V shed 5 bases and J 2 bases; nucleotides not matched to a gene: 4. CDR3 protein: CASSPRLAGQETQYF. CDR3 nucleotides: TGTGCCAGCAGTCCGCGACTAGCGGGGCAAGAGACCCAGTACTTC.

The chain joins TRBV25-1 to TRBJ2-7; weak D call: TRBD2 (6 bases). The CDR3 loop spans 16 amino acids. Germline V gives CDR1 MGHDK, CDR2 SYGVNS. V was clipped by 5 bases and J by 6 bases, with 23 bases between them. The CDR3 DNA is TGTGCCAGCAGTACCACGCGGGGCAGGATACCGGTCGAGCAGTACTTC. This sequence encodes CASSTTRGRIPVEQYF.

The rearrangement joins TRBV21-1 to TRBJ2-4; the table's TRBD2 call for D was not verified on the DNA. TRBV21-1 is designated a pseudogene. CDR3 size: 16 residues. In DNA, the CDR3 is TGTGCCAGCAGCAAAAGGCCGGGTTTAGCCAAAAACATTCAGTACTTC. Its protein is CASSKRPGLAKNIQYF.

The CDR3 region has the DNA TGCGCCAGCAGCGTTTCAGAGAGCCGGGGTGAAGCTTTCTTT. It specifies CASSVSESRGEAFF. The chain uses TRBV5-1 and TRBJ1-1, with D hard to call. The V gene's germline CDR1 is SGHRS and CDR2 YFSETQ. The CDR3 contains 14 residues. The V end lost 4 bases, the J end lost 7 bases, and 17 bases lay between the germline ends.

This chain links TRBV7-3 with TRBJ2-1; 8 bases map to TRBD1. Per germline, CDR1 SGHTA and CDR2 FQGTGA. This CDR3 contains 15 residues. V lost 5 bases, J lost 1 base, and 4 bases stayed unmatched. This CDR3 is CASSAGQASYNEQFF. The DNA for the CDR3 is TGTGCCAGCAGCGCGGGACAGGCGTCCTACAATGAGCAGTTCTTC.

The rearrangement joins TRBV6-5 to TRBJ2-2; TRBD2 agrees at 7 bases. This CDR3 comprises 16 residues. V lost 0 bases, J lost 2 bases, and 3 bases stayed unmatched. Germline V gives CDR1 MNHEY, CDR2 SVGAGI. DNA for the CDR3: TGTGCCAGCAGTTACTCCTCGGGGGGTAACACCGGGGAGCTGTTTTTT. It translates to CASSYSSGGNTGELFF.

The rearrangement joins TRBV6-5 to TRBJ2-7; 7 nucleotides line up with TRBD1. Trimming at V came to 0 bases and at J to 7 bases, leaving 12 bases not matched to a gene. The CDR3 has 16 amino acids. CDR1 is MNHEY, CDR2 SVGAGI, per germline. The CDR3 coding sequence is TGTGCCAGCAGTTACTCGAAGCTTACAGGGGCTAGGGAGCAGTACTTC. This encodes CASSYSKLTGAREQYF.

The rearrangement uses TRBV2 and TRBJ2-1; 9 positions agree with TRBD1. V trimming: 0 bases; J trimming: 8 bases; junction bases outside the gene matches: 5. CDR1 and CDR2 from the germline V gene are SNHLY and FYNNEI. The CDR3 is 15 residues long. The CDR3 is CASSEAGTGLDEQFF. CDR3 nucleotide sequence: TGTGCCAGCAGTGAAGCGGGGACAGGGTTGGATGAGCAGTTCTTC.

The chain uses TRBV6-5 and TRBJ1-6; D gene unclear. Trimming shortened V by 6 bases and J by 0 bases, and 9 bases separated the two germline ends. The CDR3 sequence is 15 residues long. CDR1 is MNHEY and CDR2 is SVGAGI in the germline V gene. CDR3 sequence reads: CASRELPSYNSPLHF. DNA for the CDR3: TGTGCCAGCAGGGAGCTCCCCTCCTATAATTCACCCCTCCACTTT.

This chain uses TRBV12-3 or TRBV12-4 with TRBJ1-5; 10 bases are shared with TRBD1. Trimming at V came to 5 bases and at J to 6 bases, leaving 1 base not matched to a gene. The CDR3 is made up of 13 amino acids. The CDR3 nucleotides are TGTGCCAGCAGTGGGGACAGGGGTCAGCCCCAGCATTTT. Its protein product is CASSGDRGQPQHF.

The chain carries TRBV2 and TRBJ2-3; 8 positions agree with TRBD2. CDR3 length: 15 amino acids. Germline V gives CDR1 SNHLY, CDR2 FYNNEI. The J segment lost 5 bases and the V segment lost 7 bases, leaving 11 bases of the junction unmatched. CDR3 residues: CASMWTGGPQDTQYF. CDR3 coding DNA: TGTGCCAGCATGTGGACGGGGGGGCCGCAAGATACGCAGTATTTT.

This chain joins TRBV3-1 (or the pseudogene TRBV3-2) and TRBJ2-1; 9 positions agree with TRBD2. Germline values: CDR1 LGHDT, CDR2 YNNKEL (reference sequence). J lost 4 bases, V lost 1 base, and 2 bases had no gene match. The CDR3 covers 15 residues. The CDR3 DNA reads TGTGCCAGCAGCCAAGGGACTAGCGATTACAATGAGCAGTTCTTC. It encodes CASSQGTSDYNEQFF.